The sequence of this TCR beta chain was determined in a study of T cell responses to AZD1222 COVID-19 vaccine. Only in-frame clones appear in the TCRdb table, and some are missing; sequencing was by immunoSEQ multiplex PCR. The data hold 100,000 to 150,000 clones, with roughly 90% observed a single time. Broader study findings: Close to half of spike-specific TCRs reportedly recognize unmutated variant regions. Every sample of the repertoires postdated the peak T cell response.

The study pooled second doses at about 4 or about 12 weeks. Points on this clone: The antigen remains unidentified.

Germline V gene sequence: CDR1 MNHNS, CDR2 SASEGT. With 2 bases removed from V and 1 base from J, the gap between germline ends came to 11 bases. CDR3 length equals 15 residues. The chain combines TRBV6-1 with TRBJ1-1; D gene uncertain. The sequencing here drew on peripheral blood, taken 28 days after the second AZD1222 dose. This sequence was found in an adult who received the AZD1222 COVID-19 vaccine. The CDR3 DNA follows: TGTGCCAGCAGTGAATCGGGTCTACCGAACACTGAAGCTTTCTTT. This translates into CASSESGLPNTEAFF.